This passage covers 19 T cell receptor beta chains from one sample sequenced in a study of blood T cell repertoires in COVID-19. Assay: immunoSEQ multiplex PCR; the TCRdb copy retains only in-frame clones and omits some. The sample lists 90,000 or so clones; around 86% were seen once. Sequenced: peripheral blood. The receptors shown here come from a man aged 55-75 years with COVID-19, enrolled during active disease.

In nucleotides, the CDR3 is TGTGCCAGCAGCTCCAGGGTGACTGAAGCTTTCTTT. Translation gives CASSSRVTEAFF. V and J are TRBV7-6 and TRBJ1-1; a possible D gene is TRBD1 (5 bases). The germline V gene encodes CDR1 SGHVS and CDR2 FNYEAQ. The CDR3 extends over 12 amino acids. V gave up 4 bases and J gave up 5 bases, with 8 bases separating them.

This chain connects TRBV5-1 to TRBJ1-1; D gene uncertain. The germline CDR1 and CDR2 sequences are SGHRS and YFSETQ. This CDR3 is built from 12 residues. Trimming took off 2 bases at V and 5 bases at J, with 7 bases between the two ends. Written as DNA, the CDR3 is TGCGCCAGCAGCTTTGGAGAGACTGAAGCTTTCTTT. It yields the protein CASSFGETEAFF. Complete variable domain (other parts from reference TRBV5-1 and TRBJ1-1): KAGVTQTPRYLIKTRGQQVTLSCSPISGHRSVSWYQQTPGQGLQFLFEYFSETQRNKGNFPGRFSGRQFSNSRSEMNVSTLELGDSALYLCASSFGETEAFFGQGTRLTVV.

The chain joins TRBV27 to TRBJ2-5; TRBD2 might be the D (5 bases). With 6 bases removed from V and 3 bases from J, the gap between germline ends came to 14 bases. The CDR3 has 14 amino acids. CDR1 is MNHEY, CDR2 SMNVEV, per germline (reference sequence). DNA for the CDR3: TGTGCCAGCAGGTGGGGAGTGGAGGAAGAGACCCAGTACTTC. Its protein is CASRWGVEEETQYF.

The chain joins TRBV7-2 to TRBJ1-1, with D hard to call. Germline lookup yields CDR1 SGHTA and CDR2 FQGNSA. The CDR3 is made up of 15 amino acids. Trimming pared 2 bases from V and 1 base from J, leaving 11 bases between. DNA of the CDR3: TGTGCCAGCAGCTTATATACTGCCTCGAACACTGAAGCTTTCTTT. Protein sequence: CASSLYTASNTEAFF.

This sequence joins TRBV25-1 and TRBJ2-2, with D perhaps TRBD2 (5 bases). Germline lookup yields CDR1 MGHDK and CDR2 SYGVNS. V was cut by 4 bases and J by 6 bases, with 6 bases left in between. CDR3 length: 12 amino acids. Here the CDR3 reads CASSVLAGELFF. CDR3 sequence (DNA): TGTGCCAGCAGTGTACTAGCCGGGGAGCTGTTTTTT.

Only a few counts were recorded for this clone. The V call is TRBV14, the J call TRBJ1-1; D is possibly TRBD1 (6 bases). The V and J ends lost 3 bases and 14 bases respectively, with 22 bases between them. CDR1 is SGHDN and CDR2 is FVKESK in the germline V gene. This CDR3 region has 14 residues. CDR3 coding DNA: TGTGCCAGCAGCCAGGGGAGTGGGCAGGGGCAATCGTTCTTT. Translating gives CASSQGSGQGQSFF.

J is TRBJ2-7 and V is TRBV27, with 7 bases fitting TRBD1. Unmatched junction bases numbered 12, after V lost 5 bases and J lost 5 bases. This CDR3 is built from 15 residues. The germline V gene encodes CDR1 MNHEY and CDR2 SMNVEV (reference sequence). The CDR3 sequence: CASSPRVTGLNEQYF. The CDR3, as DNA: TGTGCCAGCAGTCCGAGGGTGACAGGGCTCAACGAGCAGTACTTC.

The chain carries TRBV19 and TRBJ2-7; no clear D gene. Trimming took off 6 bases at V and 3 bases at J, with 18 bases between the two ends. The CDR3 spans 15 residues. Per the germline V gene, CDR1 is LNHDA and CDR2 is SQIVND (reference sequence). This CDR3 is CASSIAADGYYEQYF. As DNA, the CDR3 is TGTGCCAGTAGCATTGCGGCCGATGGCTACTACGAGCAGTACTTC.

V and J are TRBV27 and TRBJ2-7, with TRBD2 matching 14 bases. V trimming: 1 base; J trimming: 8 bases; junction bases outside the gene matches: 10. CDR1 is MNHEY, CDR2 SMNVEV, per germline (reference sequence). There are 17 residues in the CDR3. The DNA for the CDR3 is TGTGCCAGCAGTTTATGGGCAGGGACTAGCGGGAGAGGACAGCAGTACTTC. Protein: CASSLWAGTSGRGQQYF.

This clone was recorded only once. The chain joins TRBV24-1 to TRBJ2-2, with 9 bases aligning to TRBD1. Germline lookup yields CDR1 KGHDR and CDR2 SFDVKD. The ends lost 4 bases at V and 5 bases at J; junction bases unmatched: 7. The CDR3 spans 16 residues. Written as DNA, the CDR3 is TGTGCCACCAGTGAACCCGGGACAGGGAGAACCGGGGAGCTGTTTTTT. It is translated as CATSEPGTGRTGELFF.

The chain recombines TRBV5-8 with TRBJ1-6; no definite D call. V lost 0 bases to trimming and J lost 10 bases, with 5 bases between them. Germline V CDR1 and CDR2: SGHTS, YDEGEE. The CDR3 has 12 amino acids. DNA for the CDR3: TGTGCCAGCAGCTTGGTGAGGTCACCCCTCCACTTT. This codes for CASSLVRSPLHF.

V gene TRBV6-1 combines with J gene TRBJ1-5, with a possible D match to TRBD1 (5 bases). Germline CDR1 and CDR2: MNHNS and SASEGT. CDR3 size: 16 residues. V lost 4 bases, J lost 2 bases, and 15 bases lay in between. The DNA of the CDR3 is TGTGCCAGCAGTGTAGGGACTGCCGAGGGCAATCAGCCCCAGCATTTT. Translation gives CASSVGTAEGNQPQHF.

The chain uses TRBV5-1 and TRBJ2-5, with TRBD2 identical over 10 bases. The V gene's germline CDR1 is SGHRS and CDR2 YFSETQ. The CDR3 runs 16 residues. V trimming: 0 bases; J trimming: 5 bases; junction bases outside the gene matches: 7. The CDR3 nucleotides are TGCGCCAGCAGCTTGGGTGCTAGCGGGAGTCAGGAGACCCAGTACTTC. It codes for CASSLGASGSQETQYF.

The chain links TRBV5-4 to TRBJ1-2; TRBD1 matches at 9 bases. Germline V CDR1 and CDR2: SGHNT, YYREEE (reference sequence). The J segment lost 5 bases and the V segment lost 4 bases, leaving 6 bases of the junction unmatched. This CDR3 comprises 14 residues. CDR3 sequence: CASSAPGQGYGYTF. The CDR3 DNA reads as TGTGCCAGCAGCGCGCCGGGACAGGGATATGGCTACACCTTC.

V usage is TRBV21-1 and J usage is TRBJ1-1; whether TRBD1, the table's D call, matches the DNA was not checked. TRBV21-1 is a documented pseudogene. The CDR3 totals 15 residues. CDR3 DNA: TGTGCCAGCAGCAGGGTCGGGACAGTGAACACTGAAGCTTTCTTT. It is translated as CASSRVGTVNTEAFF.

The chain uses TRBV11-3 and TRBJ1-3, with TRBD1 matching 9 bases. Germline lookup yields CDR1 SGHNT and CDR2 YENEEA. CDR3 length equals 15 residues. Germline trimming cut 5 bases from V and 6 bases from J; bases unmatched to any gene: 8. Here the CDR3 reads CASSPGTGQANTIYF. As DNA, the CDR3 is TGTGCCAGCAGCCCCGGGACAGGGCAAGCAAACACCATATATTTT.

The V and J genes are TRBV28 and TRBJ1-2; D is unclear. The CDR3 loop spans 14 amino acids. Germline CDR1 reads MDHEN; CDR2 reads SYDVKM. Trimming pared 8 bases from V and 0 bases from J, leaving 13 bases between. CDR3 amino acids: CASREQTANYGYTF. The CDR3 coding sequence is TGTGCCAGCCGGGAACAAACCGCTAACTATGGCTACACCTTC.

This chain connects TRBV27 to TRBJ1-1; 11 bases map to TRBD1. V shed 4 bases, J shed 0 bases, and the junction held 7 bases outside the gene matches. Germline CDR1 and CDR2: MNHEY and SMNVEV (reference sequence). The CDR3 length is 17 residues. CDR3 loop: CASSYGQGAPMNTEAFF. In DNA form, the CDR3 reads TGTGCCAGCAGTTACGGACAGGGGGCTCCCATGAACACTGAAGCTTTCTTT.

The chain employs TRBV5-6 and TRBJ2-5, with D possibly TRBD1 on 8 matching bases. Per the germline V gene, CDR1 is SGHDT and CDR2 is YYEEEE. Trimming pared 4 bases from V and 4 bases from J, leaving 14 bases between. CDR3 length equals 14 residues. CDR3 sequence (DNA): TGTGCCAGCAGCCCACAGGGGGAGGGAGAGACCCAGTACTTC. Amino acids: CASSPQGEGETQYF.